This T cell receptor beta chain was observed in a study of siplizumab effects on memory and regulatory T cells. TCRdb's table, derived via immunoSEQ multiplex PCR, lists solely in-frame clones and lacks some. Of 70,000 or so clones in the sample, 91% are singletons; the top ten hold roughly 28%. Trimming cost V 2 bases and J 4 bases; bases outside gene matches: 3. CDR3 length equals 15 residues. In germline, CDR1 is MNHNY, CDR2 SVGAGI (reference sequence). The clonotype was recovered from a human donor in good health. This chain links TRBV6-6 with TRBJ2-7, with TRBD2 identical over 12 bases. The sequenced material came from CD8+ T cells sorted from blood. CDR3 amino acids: CASSYETSGRYEQYF. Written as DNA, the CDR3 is TGTGCCAGCAGTTACGAGACTAGCGGGAGATACGAGCAGTACTTC.